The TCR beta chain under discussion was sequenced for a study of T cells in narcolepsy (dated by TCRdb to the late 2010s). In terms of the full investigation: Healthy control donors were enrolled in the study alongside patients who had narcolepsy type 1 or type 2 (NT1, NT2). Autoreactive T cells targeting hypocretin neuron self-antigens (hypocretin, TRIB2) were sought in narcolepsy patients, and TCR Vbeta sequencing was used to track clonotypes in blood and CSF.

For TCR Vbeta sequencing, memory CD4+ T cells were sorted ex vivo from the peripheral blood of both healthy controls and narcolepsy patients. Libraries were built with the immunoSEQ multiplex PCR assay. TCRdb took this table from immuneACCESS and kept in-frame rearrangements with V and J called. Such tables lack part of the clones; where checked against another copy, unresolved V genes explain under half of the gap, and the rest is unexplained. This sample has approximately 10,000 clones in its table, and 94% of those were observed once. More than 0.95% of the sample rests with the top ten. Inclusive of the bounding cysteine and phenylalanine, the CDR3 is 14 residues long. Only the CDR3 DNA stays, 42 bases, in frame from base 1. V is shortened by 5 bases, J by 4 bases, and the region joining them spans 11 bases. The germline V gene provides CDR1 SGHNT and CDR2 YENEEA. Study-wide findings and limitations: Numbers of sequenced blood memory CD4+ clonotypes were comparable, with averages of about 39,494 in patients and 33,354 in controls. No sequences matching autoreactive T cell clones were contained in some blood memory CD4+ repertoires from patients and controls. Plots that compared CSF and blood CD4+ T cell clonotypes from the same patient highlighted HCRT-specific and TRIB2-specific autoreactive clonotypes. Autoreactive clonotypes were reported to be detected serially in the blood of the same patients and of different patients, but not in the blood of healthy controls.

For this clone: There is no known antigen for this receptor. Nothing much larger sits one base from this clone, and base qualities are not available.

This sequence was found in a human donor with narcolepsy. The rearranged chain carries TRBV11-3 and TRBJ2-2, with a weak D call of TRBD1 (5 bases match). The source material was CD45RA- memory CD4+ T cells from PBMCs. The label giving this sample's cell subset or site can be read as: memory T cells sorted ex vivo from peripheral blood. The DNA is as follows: TGTGCCAGCAGCATTTTCAGGGTCACCGGGGAGCTGTTTTTT. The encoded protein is CASSIFRVTGELFF.